This is a list of T cell receptor beta chains from one sample in a study of cytomegalovirus exposure and HLA in healthy donors. Profiled with immunoSEQ multiplex PCR; TCRdb holds only in-frame clones, not every one. The repertoire holds under 100,000 clones, about four fifths seen once, with 9.5% to 13% in the top ten. The specimen was PBMCs. The receptor source for this set is a woman between 18 and 29 years old in good health and CMV-seropositive. The CDR3 runs from the conserved cysteine through the conserved F or W. The D gene is left open where the match is weak. The size of a clone is reported for some rows only, either as once, few or many, or as a class for expanded clones.

v_gene: TRBV19
j_gene: TRBJ1-5
abundance: .
d_gene: TRBD1
CDR3nt: TGTGCCACCAGGGACAGGGGGCTAAATCAGCCCCAGCATTTT
CDR3aa: CATRDRGLNQPQHF

v_gene: TRBV7-9
j_gene: TRBJ1-5
abundance: .
d_gene: .
CDR3nt: TGTGCCAGCAGCTTATGGCTAGGGTCAGGGTATCAGCCCCAGCATTTT
CDR3aa: CASSLWLGSGYQPQHF

v_gene: TRBV10-3
j_gene: TRBJ2-7
abundance: .
d_gene: .
CDR3nt: TGTGCCATCAGTGACGCAGGGCAGGCCTACGAGCAGTACTTC
CDR3aa: CAISDAGQAYEQYF

v_gene: TRBV10-3
j_gene: TRBJ2-3
abundance: .
d_gene: TRBD2
CDR3nt: TGTGCCATCAGGCCGGGACTAGAGACAGATACGCAGTATTTT
CDR3aa: CAIRPGLETDTQYF

v_gene: TRBV11-2
j_gene: TRBJ2-1
abundance: .
d_gene: TRBD2
CDR3nt: TGTGCCAGCAGCTCGGGACTAGCGGTGCGGGATGAGCAGTTCTTC
CDR3aa: CASSSGLAVRDEQFF

v_gene: TRBV28
j_gene: TRBJ1-2
abundance: few
d_gene: TRBD1
CDR3nt: TGTGCCAGCAGTTCGGGACAGGGTGGTGGCTACACCTTC
CDR3aa: CASSSGQGGGYTF

v_gene: TRBV13
j_gene: TRBJ1-2
abundance: .
d_gene: .
CDR3nt: TGTGCCAGCAGCCCCGGGAGGGGGGCGGATGGCTACACCTTC
CDR3aa: CASSPGRGADGYTF

v_gene: TRBV18
j_gene: TRBJ1-3
abundance: once
d_gene: TRBD1
CDR3nt: TGTGCCAGCTCACCGGGACAGGGTCAACGGTCTGGAAACACCATATATTTT
CDR3aa: CASSPGQGQRSGNTIYF

v_gene: TRBV10-3
j_gene: TRBJ2-5
abundance: .
d_gene: .
CDR3nt: TGTGCCATCCCCGATGCGAGGGAAGGGAAAGAGACCCAGTACTTC
CDR3aa: CAIPDAREGKETQYF

v_gene: TRBV5-1
j_gene: TRBJ1-6
abundance: .
d_gene: .
CDR3nt: TGCGCCAGCAGCATCTCAGGGGCCTATAATTCACCCCTCCACTTT
CDR3aa: CASSISGAYNSPLHF

v_gene: TRBV6-1
j_gene: TRBJ1-2
abundance: few
d_gene: TRBD1
CDR3nt: TGTGCCAGCAGTAGGGACAGGGAGGGCTACACCTTC
CDR3aa: CASSRDREGYTF